One and the same sample provided the 9 T cell receptor beta chains below, sequenced in a study of blood T cells in healthy people across ages. Primed by a sample-barcoded 5' primer and a J-beta primer mix, a second PCR proceeded for 7 to 11 cycles. TCRdb recomputed calls from the 5' RACE reads with MiXCR, one row per CDR3 protein. This table holds about 1 million distinct CDR3 sequences, 35% to 50% found once. Sequencing was carried out using blood. The receptors stem from an older woman in good health.

This rearrangement joins TRBV12-3 or TRBV12-4 to TRBJ2-7; D might be TRBD1 (5 bases). V lost 5 bases and J lost 6, with 14 bases in between. The CDR3 is 13 amino acids. The CDR3 here is CASSLGHEREQYF. The DNA for the CDR3 is TGTGCCAGCAGTCTAGGACATGAACGCGAGCAGTACTTC.

The chain uses TRBV5-5 and TRBJ2-1, with no clear D. The CDR3 extends over 15 amino acids. V lost 0 bases and J 0 bases, leaving 7 bases between the germline ends. The germline CDR1 and CDR2 sequences are SGHKS and YYEKEE (reference sequence). In nucleotides, the CDR3 is TGTGCCAGCAGCTTGGGCTACTACTCCTACAATGAGCAGTTCTTC. Its translation is CASSLGYYSYNEQFF.

This chain joins TRBV7-8 and TRBJ2-2; D is uncertain. CDR1 SGHVS and CDR2 FQNEAQ come from the germline V gene. V was shortened by 6 bases and J by 4 bases, with 15 bases between the two germline ends. The CDR3 sequence is 15 residues long. Written as DNA, the CDR3 is TGTGCCAGCAGTAACCCTGCAGGTGGCACCGGGGAGCTGTTTTTT. The encoded protein is CASSNPAGGTGELFF.

This chain connects TRBV9 to TRBJ1-1; a weak D match, TRBD1 (5 bases). Germline values: CDR1 SGDLS, CDR2 YYNGEE. V was pared by 1 base and J by 1 base, with 14 bases between. The CDR3 sequence is 16 residues long. CDR3 sequence reads: CASSVFGGYPNTEAFF. The CDR3 nucleotides are TGTGCCAGCAGCGTATTCGGGGGGTACCCGAACACTGAAGCTTTCTTT. Drawing the rest from reference TRBV9 and TRBJ1-1, the complete variable domain is DSGVTQTPKHLITATGQRVTLRCSPRSGDLSVYWYQQSLDQGLQFLIQYYNGEERAKGNILERFSAQQFPDLHSELNLSSLELGDSALYFCASSVFGGYPNTEAFFGQGTRLTVV.

Notes on this clonotype: The junction departs from the called germline gene at one end, perhaps through a read error. V and J are TRBV6-2 or TRBV6-3 and TRBJ1-1; D unclear. CDR1 is MNHEY and CDR2 is SVGEGT in the germline V gene. The CDR3 runs to 13 residues. CDR3 protein: CASSDSKNTEAFF. The CDR3 nucleotides read TGTGCCAGCAGTGACTCGAAGAACACTGAAGCTTTCTTT.

The chain has TRBV27 and TRBJ2-7; D ambiguous. Per germline, CDR1 MNHEY and CDR2 SMNVEV (reference sequence). The length of the CDR3 is 15 residues. Trimming pared 2 bases from V and 6 bases from J, leaving 17 bases between. The CDR3, as DNA: TGTGCCAGCAGTTTAGCCCCGGAGTTAGCCGCCGAGCAGTACTTC. This sequence encodes CASSLAPELAAEQYF.

The J gene is TRBJ2-5, the V gene TRBV5-1; no clear D. Germline loops: CDR1 SGHRS, CDR2 YFSETQ. The V and J ends lost 5 bases and 2 bases respectively, with 7 bases between them. This CDR3 is 12 amino acids long. As DNA, the CDR3 is TGCGCCAGCAGGGTGGTGCAAGAGACCCAGTACTTC. Amino acids: CASRVVQETQYF.

The V gene is TRBV7-2, the J gene TRBJ2-7; 7 positions agree with TRBD1. The CDR3 totals 15 residues. Trimming at V came to 3 bases and at J to 4 bases, leaving 9 bases not matched to a gene. The germline V gene has CDR1 SGHTA and CDR2 FQGNSA. CDR3 in amino acids: CASSFTGTDLYEQYF. The CDR3, as DNA: TGTGCCAGCAGCTTTACCGGGACAGACCTTTACGAGCAGTACTTC. Supplemented by reference TRBV7-2 and TRBJ2-7, the full variable domain reads GAGVSQSPSNKVTEKGKDVELRCDPISGHTALYWYRQSLGQGLEFLIYFQGNSAPDKSGLPSDRFSAERTGGSVSTLTIQRTQQEDSAVYLCASSFTGTDLYEQYFGPGTRLTVT.

This chain links TRBV2 with TRBJ1-1, with TRBD1 as a possible D gene (5 bases). V shed 7 bases and J shed 1 base, with 10 bases lying between them. Germline loops: CDR1 SNHLY, CDR2 FYNNEI. The CDR3 sequence is 13 residues long. CDR3 nucleotide sequence: TGTGCCAGCAAGCTTACAGGGAACACTGAAGCTTTCTTT. It translates to CASKLTGNTEAFF.